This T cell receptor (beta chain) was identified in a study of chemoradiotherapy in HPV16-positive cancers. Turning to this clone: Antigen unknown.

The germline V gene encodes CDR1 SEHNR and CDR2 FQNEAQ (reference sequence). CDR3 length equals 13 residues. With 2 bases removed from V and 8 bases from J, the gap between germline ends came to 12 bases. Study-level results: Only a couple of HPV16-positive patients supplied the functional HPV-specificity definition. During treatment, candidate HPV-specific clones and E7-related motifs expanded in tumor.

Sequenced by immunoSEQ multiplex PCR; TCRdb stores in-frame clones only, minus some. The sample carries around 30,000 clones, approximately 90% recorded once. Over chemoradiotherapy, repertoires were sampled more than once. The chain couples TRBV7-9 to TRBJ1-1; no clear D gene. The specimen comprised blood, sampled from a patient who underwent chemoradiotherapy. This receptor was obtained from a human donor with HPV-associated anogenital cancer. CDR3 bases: TGTGCCAGCAGCTTACAAGGTTCGCCCGAAGCTTTCTTT. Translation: CASSLQGSPEAFF. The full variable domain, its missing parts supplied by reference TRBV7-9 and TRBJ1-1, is DTGVSQNPRHKITKRGQNVTFRCDPISEHNRLYWYRQTLGQGPEFLTYFQNEAQLEKSRLLSDRFSAERPKGSFSTLEIQRTEQGDSAMYLCASSLQGSPEAFFGQGTRLTVV.